This T cell receptor beta chain was documented in a study of CD8 T cells in Susac syndrome. Study in general: The Susac syndrome patients that were sequenced included about 6 with active disease and fewer than 10 in remission.

After extraction with the RNeasy kit, about 0.5 to 1 ug of the RNA was reverse transcribed using random hexamers. TCRdb independently ran MiXCR on the immunoSEQ multiplex PCR reads; one entry per CDR3 protein. The table includes under 200,000 distinct CDR3 sequences, around 90% detected once. Patients with Susac syndrome met diagnostic criteria defined recently for definite or probable disease. TEMRA cells were FACS-enriched, with CD8+ and CD4+ T cells isolated negatively. The source material was CD4+ T cells from PBMCs. This sequence originates from a human donor with Susac syndrome.

The CDR3 sequence is CASSSSVQETQYF. As DNA, the CDR3 is TGCGCCAGCAGCTCTTCGGTTCAAGAGACCCAGTACTTC. This chain links TRBV5-1 with TRBJ2-5; D unresolved. CDR1 SGHRS and CDR2 YFSETQ come from the germline V gene. The CDR3 contains 13 residues. Trimming removed 3 bases at V and 2 bases at J, with 8 bases between.